Detailed here is one T cell receptor (beta chain). No cognate antigen has been identified for it. Per-nucleotide qualities are absent, and no much larger clonotype sits a single base away. This specimen comes from a study of cytomegalovirus exposure and HLA in healthy donors (dated by TCRdb to 2016 to 2017). In terms of the full investigation: An earlier analysis of around 600 of the donors reported roughly 300 Gb of sequence data and 117 million unique TCR beta sequences from 190 million or so T cells. A later analysis re-analyzed previously published TCR beta repertoires from roughly 690 donors and added high-resolution HLA genotyping to study TCR occurrence patterns. Genome-wide SNP genotypes for about 60% of the 666 donors were used in a later genetic analysis, which treated that subset as a discovery cohort. An earlier analysis of 500 to 650 of the donors applied high-throughput TCR beta sequencing to assess whether each TCR beta V gene segment acted as functional or pseudogenic. Typing coverage varied by locus: roughly 620-640 donors for A, B, C, DRB1 and DQB1; roughly 500 for DQA1; approximately 610 for DPA1; 400 to 480 for DPB1. Roughly 5 DR-DQ haplotypes were handled as single units for association and clustering, since linkage in the cohort was strong. HLA typing included class I and class II loci at four-digit resolution. The study aimed to test whether cataloging public T cell receptors could reveal signatures of past pathogen exposure. Using immunosequencing, the study profiled T cell repertoires from roughly 650 subjects and related those repertoires to cytomegalovirus serostatus. Of the 398 genotyped donors, approximately 81% were placed in the genetic ancestry cluster associated with self-reported Caucasian donors. Approximately 310 gigabases of sequencing data and 70 million to 100 million unique TCR sequences were included in an early release covering roughly 700 HLA-typed donors. Donor age, sex, ethnicity and CMV serostatus were collected together with the repertoire data. In addition to the first cohort of 666 subjects, a separate validation cohort of approximately 120 different subjects was used. The later analysis used no new phenotypic data to find candidate immune exposures, relying instead on TCR beta sequences and their occurrence across donors. To predict cytomegalovirus infection status, the study combined high-throughput TCR immunosequencing, statistical association of individual TCRs with disease status, and machine learning. All discovery cohort repertoires had been generated on a single sequencing platform. On average, about 240,000 unique TCR beta nucleotide sequences were sequenced per donor among a few hundred genotyped donors of the cohort, with roughly 18% of those sequences being non-productive.

The full study reports these points: A further reported finding was that TCR beta sequences accurately predicted the HLA-A and HLA-B alleles for most subjects in the first cohort. Cytomegalovirus status was reported to be diagnosed by the classifier with high specificity and sensitivity in both the original and validation cohorts. A later genetic analysis associated a missense DCLRE1C variant with V-gene and J-gene trimming of TCR beta chains, and an independent cohort replicated the association. A later analysis associated 17,000 or so TCR beta sequences with specific HLA alleles at a false discovery rate of 0.05. Linkage disequilibrium might explain the correlated functional status among segregating V segments, but an unknown experimental factor could not be excluded. Several of the top co-occurrence clusters appeared to be linked to parvovirus B19, influenza, CMV and Epstein-Barr virus, according to a later analysis. Some IMGT-functional V segments, including TRBV6-2 and TRBV6-3, could not be told apart with the 87-base-pair reads, so those segments were excluded. A few of the identified cytomegalovirus-associated TCR beta chains were confirmed in vitro to be specific for cytomegalovirus antigens. A later analysis found that most CMV-associated TCR beta chains appeared HLA-restricted, with HLA associations seemingly driven largely by CMV exposure. Roughly uniform sequencing depth across donors was assumed in presence/absence analyses, although this assumption may not hold. According to the authors, the approach could potentially be generalized to other disease states and immunological phenotypes. Because counts were too low, about 18 rarely observed V segments, including chromosome 9 orphons, were excluded from the earlier analysis of 500 to 700 of the donors. Compared with the 666-donor mean, donors in an Asian-associated ancestry cluster had fewer N-insertions in productive TCRs, according to a later genetic analysis. A group of highly shared sequence variants was considered likely to be a technical artifact of the sequencing pipeline. A later analysis found that TCR association rates varied across HLA loci, with DRB1 alleles showing the most associated TCRs and HLA-C alleles the fewest. While some public TCRs were present in many individuals, most TCR sequences turned up only very rarely across donors. The study gave a list of under 200 TCR beta chains associated with cytomegalovirus. Strong co-occurrence of HLA alleles, especially DR and DQ, made assigning TCR associations to individual alleles difficult. Immune exposure information for the cohort was limited to CMV serostatus. Broadly in line with IMGT annotations, most TCR beta V segments showed up in productive rearrangements about 87% or about 30% of the time in an earlier analysis of around 600 of the donors. In a later analysis, HLA-associated TCR beta chains were found to be more clonally expanded and to have lower generation probabilities than equally common non-associated chains. HLA typing was unavailable for some donors at each locus, so association tests used only the typed subset. The cohort was sequenced for TCR beta chains only, and without alpha or paired-chain data the features that could be detected were limited.

Spanning cysteine to phenylalanine, the CDR3 consists of 14 amino acids. Only the CDR3 DNA is retained, 42 bases long and in frame from the first base. CDR1 and CDR2 are drawn from the germline V gene (reference sequence): LNHDA, SQIVND. At the junction V is shortened by 3 bases and J by 4 bases; bases outside the gene matches: 5. Library preparation employed the immunoSEQ multiplex PCR assay. For the multiplex PCR, a mixture combining 60 forward primers for TCR Vbeta segments and 13 reverse primers for TCR Jbeta segments was used. The CDR3 region of rearranged TCR beta genes was amplified from genomic DNA with a multiplex PCR assay. Amplified TCR beta libraries were sequenced as 87-base-pair reads on the Illumina HiSeq System. In the authors' own workflow: In a later analysis, tens of millions of unique TCR beta chains were counted across the roughly 670 repertoires, and roughly 9.9 million of these chains were shared by at least two donors. Raw reads were error-corrected and collapsed into unique sequences with a nearest-neighbor algorithm that merged closely related sequences to remove PCR and sequencing errors. V, D and J gene segments were assigned by aligning CDR3 sequences to IMGT reference sequences. Each retained sequence needed at least a six-nucleotide match to both a V gene segment and a J gene segment. A rearrangement counted as productive if the CDR3 had no stop codons and remained in frame with V and J, and every other rearrangement counted as non-productive. CDR3 was defined by IMGT convention, running from the second conserved V-encoded cysteine to the conserved J-encoded phenylalanine. The earlier analysis of roughly 590 of the donors excluded sequences that lacked an unambiguous match to a single V gene segment. An earlier analysis of fewer than 650 of the donors classified V segments as functional when productive rearrangements were above 56.7% and as segregating when the standard deviation between donors was above 5%. To diagnose cytomegalovirus status from the catalog of TCR beta chain sequences, a statistical classification framework was built. In a later analysis, TCR nucleotide sequences were compared against IMGT/GENE-DB human TR gene sequences so that V and J genes could be assigned. A later analysis assigned CDR3 sequences and most-parsimonious VDJ recombination scenarios with the TCRdist pipeline. In a later analysis, every TCR beta chain was defined by the combination of its CDR3 amino acid sequence and its V-gene family, and reads without a unique V-gene family were dropped. As a way to deal with suspected cross-contamination and a sequencing artifact, a later analysis dropped 450 to 600 nucleotide sequences that were highly shared and had low generation probability. In a later analysis, a clonal expansion index was calculated for each public chain from normalized within-repertoire ranks of inferred template counts. In a later analysis, generation probabilities were computed using a VDJ recombination model fitted to out-of-frame rearrangements, and the results were checked against IGoR. In a later analysis, TCR-TCR, TCR-HLA and TCR-CMV co-occurrence was scored with hypergeometric tests, and a repertoire-size bias correction was applied to TCR pairs. To estimate false discovery rates, a later analysis permuted the HLA or CMV assignments 20 times. In a later analysis, co-occurring TCRs were grouped using DBSCAN, with TCRdist sequence similarity added in when clustering inside HLA-allele-positive subsets. Repertoires with fewer than 30,000 or more than 120,000 public chains, plus five repertoires with anomalous nucleotide sharing, were excluded from co-occurrence clustering. This is the immuneACCESS table as TCRdb keeps it, with only in-frame sequences that have V and J called. A part of the clones is gone; compared with another copy, unresolved V genes explain less than half, and the rest is unexplained. D and trimming come from the DNA, and the V and J calls and clone size come from that table. For this sample the table gives about 71,000 clones, of which approximately 63% were detected only once. The top ten clones comprise around a tenth of the sample.

The cohort consisted of 650 to 850 healthy bone marrow donors. Cohort members were all nominally healthy when sampled, although unrecorded immune exposures were likely present. The donor tested CMV seropositive, placing the donor among the roughly 270 seropositive members of the cohort. A peripheral blood sample was provided by each donor, and peripheral blood mononuclear cells were used for TCR beta sequencing. Genomic DNA extraction from the blood cell samples was performed with the Qiagen DNeasy Blood Extraction Kit. The sequence came from a woman between 50 and 59 years old in good health and CMV-seropositive. The specimen was PBMCs. The rearrangement joined TRBV19 to TRBJ2-7, with 8 bases in between that match TRBD1. The DNA is TGTGCCAGTAGTATGGGCAGGGGGCAATACGAGCAGTACTTC. Its protein product is CASSMGRGQYEQYF. With the portions outside the CDR3 filled from the reference TRBV19 and TRBJ2-7 genes, the complete variable region becomes DGGITQSPKYLFRKEGQNVTLSCEQNLNHDAMYWYRQDPGQGLRLIYYSQIVNDFQKGDIAEGYSVSREKKESFPLTVTSAQKNPTAFYLCASSMGRGQYEQYFGPGTRLTVT.